This T cell receptor (beta chain) was recorded in a study of blood T cell repertoires in COVID-19. Study-level information: T cells, B-cell-depleted T cells, or PBMCs supplied cDNA or gDNA.

Germline CDR1 and CDR2: KGHSH and LQKENI. V dropped 2 bases and J dropped 6 bases, with 10 bases sitting between them. This CDR3 region has 14 residues. Original handling: Nucleated cell number was recorded as an estimate derived from reference gene primer amplification. Some clones are missing from TCRdb's copy, which holds only in-frame ones; the method was immunoSEQ multiplex PCR. V, J and clone size are taken as reported in that table, and D and trimming were inferred from the DNA itself. The sample holds around 250,000 clones, over 80% seen once. This chain links TRBV18 with TRBJ2-2; D is possibly TRBD2 (6 bases). The sequenced sample consisted of peripheral blood. This sequence was found in a man younger than 40 who had recovered from COVID-19. The CDR3 region has the DNA TGTGCCAGCTCACCAATTGCGGGATCCGGGGAGCTGTTTTTT. Its translation is CASSPIAGSGELFF. The full variable domain, completed using reference TRBV18 and TRBJ2-2, is NAGVMQNPRHLVRRRGQEARLRCSPMKGHSHVYWYRQLPEEGLKFMVYLQKENIIDESGMPKERFSAEFPKEGPSILRIQQVVRGDSAAYFCASSPIAGSGELFFGEGSRLTVL.